This TCR beta chain was sequenced in a study of T cell responses to AZD1222 COVID-19 vaccine. Sequencing was performed with immunoSEQ multiplex PCR; in TCRdb, only in-frame clones are kept and a portion is missing. The sample holds roughly 260,000 clones, 80% to 95% seen once. The CDR3 runs 15 residues. From germline, CDR1 is SEHNR and CDR2 FQNEAQ (reference sequence). Trimming took off 2 bases at V and 9 bases at J, with 17 bases between the two ends. This sequence joins TRBV7-9 and TRBJ2-1, with TRBD2 as a possible D gene (7 bases). The sequenced sample was peripheral blood, obtained on day 0 of AZD1222 vaccination. The sequence came from an adult in good health. In DNA, the CDR3 is TGTGCCAGCAGCTTATCCGGCGGGGGACAAGGTGAGCAGTTCTTC. This sequence encodes CASSLSGGGQGEQFF.